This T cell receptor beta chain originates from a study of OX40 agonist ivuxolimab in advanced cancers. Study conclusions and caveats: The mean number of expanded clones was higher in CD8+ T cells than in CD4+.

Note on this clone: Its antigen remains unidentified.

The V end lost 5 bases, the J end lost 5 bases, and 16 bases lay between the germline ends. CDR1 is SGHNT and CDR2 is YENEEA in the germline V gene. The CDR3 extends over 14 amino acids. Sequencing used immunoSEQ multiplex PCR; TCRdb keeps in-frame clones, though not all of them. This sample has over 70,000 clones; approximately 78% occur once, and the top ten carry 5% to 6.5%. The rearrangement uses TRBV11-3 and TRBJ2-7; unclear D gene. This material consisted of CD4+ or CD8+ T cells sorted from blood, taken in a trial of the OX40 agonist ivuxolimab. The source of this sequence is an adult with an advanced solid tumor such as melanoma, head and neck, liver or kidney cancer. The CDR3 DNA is TGTGCCAGCAGCGCAAGGGCAGGCAGCGACGAGCAGTACTTC. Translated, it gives CASSARAGSDEQYF. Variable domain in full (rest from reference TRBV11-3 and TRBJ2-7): EAGVVQSPRYKIIEKKQPVAFWCNPISGHNTLYWYLQNLGQGPELLIRYENEEAVDDSQLPKDRFSAERLKGVDSTLKIQPAELGDSAVYLCASSARAGSDEQYFGPGTRLTVT.